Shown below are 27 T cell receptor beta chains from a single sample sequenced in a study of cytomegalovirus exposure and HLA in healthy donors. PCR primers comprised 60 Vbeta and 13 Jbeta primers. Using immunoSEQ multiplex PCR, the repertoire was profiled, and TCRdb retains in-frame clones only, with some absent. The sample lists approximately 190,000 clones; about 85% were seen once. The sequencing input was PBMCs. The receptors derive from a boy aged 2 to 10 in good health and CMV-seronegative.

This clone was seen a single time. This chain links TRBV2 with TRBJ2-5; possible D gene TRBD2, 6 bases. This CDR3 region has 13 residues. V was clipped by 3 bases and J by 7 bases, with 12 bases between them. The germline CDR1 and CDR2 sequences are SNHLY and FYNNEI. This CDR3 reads CASSDEEGATQYF. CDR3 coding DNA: TGTGCCAGCAGTGACGAGGAGGGTGCGACCCAGTACTTC. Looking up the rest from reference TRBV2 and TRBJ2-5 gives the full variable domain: EPEVTQTPSHQVTQMGQEVILRCVPISNHLYFYWYRQILGQKVEFLVSFYNNEISEKSEIFDDQFSVERPDGSNFTLKIRSTKLEDSAMYFCASSDEEGATQYFGPGTRLLVL.

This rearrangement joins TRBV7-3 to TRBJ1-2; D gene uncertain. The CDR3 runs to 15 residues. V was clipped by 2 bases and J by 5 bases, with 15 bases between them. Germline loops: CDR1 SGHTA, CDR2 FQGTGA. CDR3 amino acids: CASSLPPLTLYGYTF. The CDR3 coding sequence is TGTGCCAGCAGCTTACCGCCGTTAACATTGTATGGCTACACCTTC.

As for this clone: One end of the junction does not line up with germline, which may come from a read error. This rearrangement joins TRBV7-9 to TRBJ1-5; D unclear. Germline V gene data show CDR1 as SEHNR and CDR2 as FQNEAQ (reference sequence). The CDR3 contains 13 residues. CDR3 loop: CSSSLSPPEPQHF. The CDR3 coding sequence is TGTTCCAGCAGCTTATCCCCGCCGGAGCCCCAGCATTTT.

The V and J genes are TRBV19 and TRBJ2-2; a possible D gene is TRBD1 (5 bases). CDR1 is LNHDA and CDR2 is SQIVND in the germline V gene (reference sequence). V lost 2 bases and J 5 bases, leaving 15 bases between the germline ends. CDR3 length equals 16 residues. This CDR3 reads CASSITQADRTGELFF. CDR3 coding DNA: TGTGCCAGTAGTATAACACAGGCAGACCGGACCGGGGAGCTGTTTTTT.

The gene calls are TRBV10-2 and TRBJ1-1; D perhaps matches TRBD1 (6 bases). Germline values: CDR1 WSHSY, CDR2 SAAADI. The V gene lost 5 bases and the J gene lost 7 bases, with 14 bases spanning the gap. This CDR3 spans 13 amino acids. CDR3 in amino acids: CASSNQGFGEAFF. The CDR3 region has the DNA TGCGCCAGCAGTAACCAGGGGTTTGGTGAAGCTTTCTTT.

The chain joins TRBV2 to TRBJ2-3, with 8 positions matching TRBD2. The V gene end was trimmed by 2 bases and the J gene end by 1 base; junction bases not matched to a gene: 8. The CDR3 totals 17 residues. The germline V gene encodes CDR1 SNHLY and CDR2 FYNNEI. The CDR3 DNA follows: TGTGCCAGCAGTGAACCTGGAGGGCGGGAGGGCACAGATACGCAGTATTTT. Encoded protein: CASSEPGGREGTDTQYF.

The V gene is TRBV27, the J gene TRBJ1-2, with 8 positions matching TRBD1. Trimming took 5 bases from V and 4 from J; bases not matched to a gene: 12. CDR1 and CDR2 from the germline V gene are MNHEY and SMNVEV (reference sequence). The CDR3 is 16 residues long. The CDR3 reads CASSKLDRGIGYGYTF. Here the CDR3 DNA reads TGTGCCAGCAGTAAACTCGACAGGGGAATTGGCTATGGCTACACCTTC.

The CDR3 loop reads CASSHPGTGGGYTF. The CDR3 nucleotides read TGCGCCAGCAGCCACCCAGGGACAGGCGGAGGCTACACCTTC. The chain employs TRBV4-1 and TRBJ1-2, with 8 bases that match TRBD1. Germline V CDR1 and CDR2: MGHRA, YSYEKL. Trimming at V came to 3 bases and at J to 8 bases, leaving 8 bases not matched to a gene. The length of the CDR3 is 14 residues.

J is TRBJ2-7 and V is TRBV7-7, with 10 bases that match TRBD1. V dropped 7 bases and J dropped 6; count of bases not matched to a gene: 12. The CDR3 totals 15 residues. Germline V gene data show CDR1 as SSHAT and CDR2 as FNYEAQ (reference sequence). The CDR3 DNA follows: TGTGCCAGCACCCAATACCGGGACAGGGGAGCCGAGCAGTACTTC. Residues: CASTQYRDRGAEQYF.

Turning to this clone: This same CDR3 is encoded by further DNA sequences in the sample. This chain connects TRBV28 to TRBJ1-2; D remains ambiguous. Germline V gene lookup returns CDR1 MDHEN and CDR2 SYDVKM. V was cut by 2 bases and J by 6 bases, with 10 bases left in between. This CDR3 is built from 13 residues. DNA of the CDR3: TGTGCCAGCAGTTTAGGAGGGAGCGATGGCTACACCTTC. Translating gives CASSLGGSDGYTF.

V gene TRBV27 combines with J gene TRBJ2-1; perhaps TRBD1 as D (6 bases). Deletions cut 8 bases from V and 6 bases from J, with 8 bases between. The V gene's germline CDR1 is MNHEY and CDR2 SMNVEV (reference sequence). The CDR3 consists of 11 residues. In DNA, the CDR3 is TGTGCCAGCCAGGGGCTCAATGAGCAGTTCTTC. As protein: CASQGLNEQFF.

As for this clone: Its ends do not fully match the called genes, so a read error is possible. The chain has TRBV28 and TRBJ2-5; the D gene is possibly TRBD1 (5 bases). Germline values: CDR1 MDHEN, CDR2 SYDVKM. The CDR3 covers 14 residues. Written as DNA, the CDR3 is TGTGCCAGCGGTTTGACAGCACTTCAAGAGACCCAGTACTTC. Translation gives CASGLTALQETQYF.

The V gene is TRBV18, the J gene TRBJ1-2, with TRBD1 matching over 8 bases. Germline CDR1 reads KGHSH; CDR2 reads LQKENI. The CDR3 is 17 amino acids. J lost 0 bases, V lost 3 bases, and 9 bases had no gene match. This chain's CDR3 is CASSPDRGRVANYGYTF. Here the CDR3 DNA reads TGTGCCAGCTCACCCGACAGGGGTCGGGTAGCTAACTATGGCTACACCTTC. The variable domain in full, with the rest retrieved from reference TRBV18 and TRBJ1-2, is NAGVMQNPRHLVRRRGQEARLRCSPMKGHSHVYWYRQLPEEGLKFMVYLQKENIIDESGMPKERFSAEFPKEGPSILRIQQVVRGDSAAYFCASSPDRGRVANYGYTFGSGTRLTVV.

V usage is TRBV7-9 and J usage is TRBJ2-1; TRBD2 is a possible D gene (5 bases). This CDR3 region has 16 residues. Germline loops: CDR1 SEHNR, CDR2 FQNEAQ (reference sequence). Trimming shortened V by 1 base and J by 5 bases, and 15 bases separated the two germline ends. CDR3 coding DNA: TGTGCCAGCAGCTTAGAGCTTCGGACTTCGAACAATGAGCAGTTCTTC. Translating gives CASSLELRTSNNEQFF.

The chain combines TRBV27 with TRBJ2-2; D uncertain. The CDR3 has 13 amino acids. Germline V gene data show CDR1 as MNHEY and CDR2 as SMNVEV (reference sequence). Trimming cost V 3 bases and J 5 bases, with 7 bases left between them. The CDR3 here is CASSFSQTGELFF. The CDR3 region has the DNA TGTGCCAGCAGTTTCTCTCAGACCGGGGAGCTGTTTTTT.

This chain's CDR3 is CASSLAGAEQYF. For the CDR3, the DNA is TGCGCCAGCAGCTTGGCAGGGGCCGAGCAGTACTTC. This chain joins TRBV5-1 and TRBJ2-7; a weak D match, TRBD1 (6 bases). Germline V lookup: CDR1 SGHRS, CDR2 YFSETQ. V dropped 0 bases and J dropped 6 bases, with 7 bases sitting between them. The CDR3 sequence is 12 residues long.

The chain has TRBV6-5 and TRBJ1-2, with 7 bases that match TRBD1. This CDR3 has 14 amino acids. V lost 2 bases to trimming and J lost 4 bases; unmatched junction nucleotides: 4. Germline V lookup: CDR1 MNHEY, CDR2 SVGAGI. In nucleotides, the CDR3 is TGTGCCAGCAGTTACCGGGACAGCTCCTATGGCTACACCTTC. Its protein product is CASSYRDSSYGYTF.

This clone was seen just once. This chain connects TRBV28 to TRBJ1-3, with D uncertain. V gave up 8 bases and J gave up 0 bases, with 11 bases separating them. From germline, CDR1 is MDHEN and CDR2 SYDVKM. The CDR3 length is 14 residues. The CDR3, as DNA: TGTGCCAGCGGAGATACAAGCTCTGGAAACACCATATATTTT. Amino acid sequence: CASGDTSSGNTIYF.

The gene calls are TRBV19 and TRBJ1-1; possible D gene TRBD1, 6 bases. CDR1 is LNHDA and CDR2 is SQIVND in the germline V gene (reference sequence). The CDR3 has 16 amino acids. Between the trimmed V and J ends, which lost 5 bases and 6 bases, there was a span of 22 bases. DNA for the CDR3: TGTGCCAGTAGTCCAAAAAACCAGGGGTTTTTTCCTGAAGCTTTCTTT. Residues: CASSPKNQGFFPEAFF.

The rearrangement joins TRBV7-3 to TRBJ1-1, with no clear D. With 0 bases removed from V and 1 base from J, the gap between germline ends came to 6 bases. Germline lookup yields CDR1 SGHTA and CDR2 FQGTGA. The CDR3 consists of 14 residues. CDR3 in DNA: TGTGCCAGCAGCTTAACTCCCAGGAACACTGAAGCTTTCTTT. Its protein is CASSLTPRNTEAFF.

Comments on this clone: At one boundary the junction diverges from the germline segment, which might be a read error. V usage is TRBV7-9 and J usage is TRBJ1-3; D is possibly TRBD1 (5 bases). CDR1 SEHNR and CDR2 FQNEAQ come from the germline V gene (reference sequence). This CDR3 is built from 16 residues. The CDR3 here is CSSSKIMTVSGNTIYF. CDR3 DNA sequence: TGTTCCAGCAGCAAAATAATGACAGTCTCTGGAAACACCATATATTTT. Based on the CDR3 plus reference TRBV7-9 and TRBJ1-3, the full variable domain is DTGVSQNPRHKITKRGQNVTFRCDPISEHNRLYWYRQTLGQGPEFLTYFQNEAQLEKSRLLSDRFSAERPKGSFSTLEIQRTEQGDSAMYLCSSSKIMTVSGNTIYFGEGSWLTVV.

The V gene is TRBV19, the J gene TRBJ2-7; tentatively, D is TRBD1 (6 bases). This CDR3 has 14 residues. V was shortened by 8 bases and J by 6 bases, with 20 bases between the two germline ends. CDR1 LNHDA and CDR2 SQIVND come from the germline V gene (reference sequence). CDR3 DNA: TGTGCCAGTGGGGTTGTGGGGGCAACGACCGAGCAGTACTTC. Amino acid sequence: CASGVVGATTEQYF.

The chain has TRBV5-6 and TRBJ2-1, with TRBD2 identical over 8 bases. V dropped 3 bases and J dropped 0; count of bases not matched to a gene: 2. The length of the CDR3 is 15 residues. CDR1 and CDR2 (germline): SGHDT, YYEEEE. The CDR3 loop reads CASSYRGGSYNEQFF. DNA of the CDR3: TGTGCCAGCAGCTACCGGGGGGGCTCCTACAATGAGCAGTTCTTC.

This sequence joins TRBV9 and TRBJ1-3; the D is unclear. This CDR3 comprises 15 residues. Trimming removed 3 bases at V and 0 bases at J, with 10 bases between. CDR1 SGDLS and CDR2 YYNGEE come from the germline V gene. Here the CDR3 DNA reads TGTGCCAGCAGCGGAAACACGAACTCTGGAAACACCATATATTTT. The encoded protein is CASSGNTNSGNTIYF.

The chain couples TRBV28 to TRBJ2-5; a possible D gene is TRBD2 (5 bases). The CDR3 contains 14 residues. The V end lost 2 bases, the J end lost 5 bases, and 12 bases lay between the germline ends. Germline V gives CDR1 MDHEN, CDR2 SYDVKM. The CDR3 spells CASSLHGERETQYF. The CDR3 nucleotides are TGTGCCAGCAGTTTACACGGGGAGAGGGAGACCCAGTACTTC. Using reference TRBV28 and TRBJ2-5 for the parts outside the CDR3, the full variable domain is DVKVTQSSRYLVKRTGEKVFLECVQDMDHENMFWYRQDPGLGLRLIYFSYDVKMKEKGDIPEGYSVSREKKERFSLILESASTNQTSMYLCASSLHGERETQYFGPGTRLLVL.

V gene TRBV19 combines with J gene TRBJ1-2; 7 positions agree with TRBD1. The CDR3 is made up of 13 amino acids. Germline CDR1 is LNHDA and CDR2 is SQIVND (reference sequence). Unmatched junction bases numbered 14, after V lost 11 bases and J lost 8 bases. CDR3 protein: CASARSGGRGYTF. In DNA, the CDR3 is TGTGCCTCCGCCCGATCAGGGGGAAGGGGCTACACCTTC. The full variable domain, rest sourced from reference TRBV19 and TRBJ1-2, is DGGITQSPKYLFRKEGQNVTLSCEQNLNHDAMYWYRQDPGQGLRLIYYSQIVNDFQKGDIAEGYSVSREKKESFPLTVTSAQKNPTAFYLCASARSGGRGYTFGSGTRLTVV.

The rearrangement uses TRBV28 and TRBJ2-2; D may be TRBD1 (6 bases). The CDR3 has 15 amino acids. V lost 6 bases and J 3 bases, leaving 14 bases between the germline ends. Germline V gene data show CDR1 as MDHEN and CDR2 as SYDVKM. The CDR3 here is CASRSGTLDTGELFF. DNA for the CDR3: TGTGCCAGCAGGTCCGGGACATTGGACACCGGGGAGCTGTTTTTT.